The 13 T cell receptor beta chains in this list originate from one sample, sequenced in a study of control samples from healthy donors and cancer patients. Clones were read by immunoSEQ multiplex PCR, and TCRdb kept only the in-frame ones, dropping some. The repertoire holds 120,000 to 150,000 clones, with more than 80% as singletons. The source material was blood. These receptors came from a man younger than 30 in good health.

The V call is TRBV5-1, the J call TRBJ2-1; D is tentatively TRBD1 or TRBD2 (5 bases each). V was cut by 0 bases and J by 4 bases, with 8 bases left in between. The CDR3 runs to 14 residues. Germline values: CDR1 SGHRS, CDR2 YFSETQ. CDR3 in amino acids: CASSLGDGYNEQFF. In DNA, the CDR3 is TGCGCCAGCAGCTTGGGGGACGGGTACAATGAGCAGTTCTTC. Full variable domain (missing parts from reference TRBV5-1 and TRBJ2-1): KAGVTQTPRYLIKTRGQQVTLSCSPISGHRSVSWYQQTPGQGLQFLFEYFSETQRNKGNFPGRFSGRQFSNSRSEMNVSTLELGDSALYLCASSLGDGYNEQFFGPGTRLTVL.

The CDR3 region has the DNA TGTGCCAGTACTGGGGCCAACGTCCTGACTTTC. Encoded protein: CASTGANVLTF. This chain joins TRBV3-1 (or the pseudogene TRBV3-2) and TRBJ2-6, with D uncertain. The CDR3 runs 11 residues. The germline gives CDR1 LGHDT, CDR2 YNNKEL (reference sequence). Deletions cut 9 bases from V and 2 bases from J, with 2 bases between.

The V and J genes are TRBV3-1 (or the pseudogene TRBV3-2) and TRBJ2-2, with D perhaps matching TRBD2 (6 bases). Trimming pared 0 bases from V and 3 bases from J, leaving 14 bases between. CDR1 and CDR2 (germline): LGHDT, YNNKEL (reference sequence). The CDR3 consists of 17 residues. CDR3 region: CASSQDGLGLYTGELFF. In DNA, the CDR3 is TGTGCCAGCAGCCAAGATGGTTTGGGACTTTACACCGGGGAGCTGTTTTTT.

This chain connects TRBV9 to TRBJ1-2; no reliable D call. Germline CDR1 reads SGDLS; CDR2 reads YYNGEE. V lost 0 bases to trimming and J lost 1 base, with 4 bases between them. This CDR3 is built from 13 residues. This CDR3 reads CASSVADNYGYTF. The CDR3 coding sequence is TGTGCCAGCAGCGTAGCAGATAACTATGGCTACACCTTC.

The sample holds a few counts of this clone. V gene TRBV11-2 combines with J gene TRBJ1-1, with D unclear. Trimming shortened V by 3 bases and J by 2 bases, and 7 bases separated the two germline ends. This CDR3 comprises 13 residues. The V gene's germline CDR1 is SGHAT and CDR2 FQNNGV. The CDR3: CASSFGSNTEAFF. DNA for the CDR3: TGTGCCAGCAGCTTCGGGAGTAACACTGAAGCTTTCTTT.

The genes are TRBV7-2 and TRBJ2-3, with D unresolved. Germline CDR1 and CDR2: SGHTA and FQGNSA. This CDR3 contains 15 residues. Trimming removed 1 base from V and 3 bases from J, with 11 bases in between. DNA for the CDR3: TGTGCCAGCAGCTTAGGGGTAACAAAGACAGATACGCAGTATTTT. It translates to CASSLGVTKTDTQYF.

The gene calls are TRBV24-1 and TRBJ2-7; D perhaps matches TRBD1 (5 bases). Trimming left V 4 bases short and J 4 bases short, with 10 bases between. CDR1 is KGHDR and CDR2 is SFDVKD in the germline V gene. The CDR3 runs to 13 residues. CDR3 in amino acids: CATSDYDSYEQYF. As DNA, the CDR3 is TGTGCCACCAGTGACTATGACAGTTACGAGCAGTACTTC.

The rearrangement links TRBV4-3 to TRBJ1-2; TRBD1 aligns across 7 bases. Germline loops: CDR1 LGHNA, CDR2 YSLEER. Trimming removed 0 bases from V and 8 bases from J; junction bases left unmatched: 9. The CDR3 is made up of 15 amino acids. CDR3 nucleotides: TGCGCCAGCAGCCAAGATGTCGGCAGGGGGAGAGGCTACACCTTC. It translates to CASSQDVGRGRGYTF.

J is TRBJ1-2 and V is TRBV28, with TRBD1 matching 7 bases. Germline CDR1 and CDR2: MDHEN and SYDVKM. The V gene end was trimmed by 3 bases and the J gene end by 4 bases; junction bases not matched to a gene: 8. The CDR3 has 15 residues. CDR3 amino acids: CASSLYRQGSYGYTF. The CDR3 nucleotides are TGTGCCAGCAGTTTGTACCGACAGGGTTCCTATGGCTACACCTTC.

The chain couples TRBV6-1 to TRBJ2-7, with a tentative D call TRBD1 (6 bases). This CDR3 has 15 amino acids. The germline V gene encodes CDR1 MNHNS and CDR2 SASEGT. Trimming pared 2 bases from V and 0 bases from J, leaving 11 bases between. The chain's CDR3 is CASSEMTGTSYEQYF. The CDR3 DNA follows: TGTGCCAGCAGTGAAATGACAGGTACCTCCTACGAGCAGTACTTC.

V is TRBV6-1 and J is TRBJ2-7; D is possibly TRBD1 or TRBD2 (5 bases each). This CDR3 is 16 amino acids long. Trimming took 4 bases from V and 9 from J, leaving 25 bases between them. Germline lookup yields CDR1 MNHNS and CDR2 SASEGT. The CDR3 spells CASSGLRDHRQWGQYF. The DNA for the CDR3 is TGTGCCAGCAGTGGCCTCCGGGACCACCGTCAGTGGGGGCAGTACTTC.

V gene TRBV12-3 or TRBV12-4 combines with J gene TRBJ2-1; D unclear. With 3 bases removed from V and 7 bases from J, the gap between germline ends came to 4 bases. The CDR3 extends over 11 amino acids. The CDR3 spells CASSFANEQFF. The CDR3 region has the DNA TGTGCCAGCAGTTTTGCAAATGAGCAGTTCTTC.

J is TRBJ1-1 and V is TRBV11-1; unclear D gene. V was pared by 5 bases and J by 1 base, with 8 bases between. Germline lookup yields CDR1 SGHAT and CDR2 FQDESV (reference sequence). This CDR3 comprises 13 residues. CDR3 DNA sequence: TGTGCCAGCAGCATGACAAGGAACACTGAAGCTTTCTTT. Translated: CASSMTRNTEAFF.